This T cell receptor beta chain was profiled in a study of shared clonotypes between healthy human individuals. Overall study context: In total, the donors were two women and a few men aged 18 to 49. For every donor, three CD4 naive, three CD4 memory, two CD8 naive and one CD8 memory plates were used.

Germline CDR1 is LGHNA and CDR2 is YNFKEQ. The CDR3 spans 15 residues. Deletions cut 1 base from V and 3 bases from J, with 12 bases between. The donors, healthy adults who were HIV-negative, had experienced no recent acute infections or vaccinations. DNA at 200 ng, 30,000 or so T cell genomes, went into sorted-subset replicate PCRs. Generated by immunoSEQ multiplex PCR, the TCRdb table keeps only in-frame clones and is missing some. This table holds around 320,000 clones, around 86% found once. The genes are TRBV4-2 and TRBJ1-2; D unclear. This TCR was sampled from a man younger than 30 in good health. Input material: memory CD8+ T cells sorted from blood. Stated subset: CD45RO+ cells pooled with CCR7-negative TemRA cells. CDR3 in amino acids: CASSQVGEGHYGYTF. In DNA, the CDR3 is TGTGCCAGCAGCCAAGTTGGGGAAGGCCACTATGGCTACACCTTC.